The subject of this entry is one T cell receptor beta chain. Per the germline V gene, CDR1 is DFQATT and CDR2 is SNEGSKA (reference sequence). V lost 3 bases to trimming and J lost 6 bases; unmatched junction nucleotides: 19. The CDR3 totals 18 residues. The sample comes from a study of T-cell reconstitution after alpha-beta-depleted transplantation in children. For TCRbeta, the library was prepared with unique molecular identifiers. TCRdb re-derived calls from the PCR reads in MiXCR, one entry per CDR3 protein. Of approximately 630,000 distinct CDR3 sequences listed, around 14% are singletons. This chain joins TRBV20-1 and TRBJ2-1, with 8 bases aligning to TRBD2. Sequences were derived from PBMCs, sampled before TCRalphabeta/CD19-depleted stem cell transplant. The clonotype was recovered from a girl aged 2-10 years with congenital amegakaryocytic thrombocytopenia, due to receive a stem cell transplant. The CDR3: CSASLPTSGVLYFNEQFF. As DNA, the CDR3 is TGCAGTGCTAGTCTTCCAACTAGCGGCGTGTTATATTTCAATGAGCAGTTCTTC.